Each of the 30 T cell receptor beta chains below was sequenced from the same sample in a study of Ad26.COV2.S vaccination and SARS-CoV-2 variants. The treatment: 15 to 20 received Ad26.COV2.S at low or high dose, single or two shots; 5 received placebo; per-sample allocation not given. After the first vaccine or placebo injection, samples were drawn on day 63. Assay used: immunoSEQ multiplex PCR; TCRdb lists only in-frame clones, some missing. The sample yields over 400,000 clones, around 92% seen once. The sample was peripheral blood, taken in a trial of Ad26.COV2.S vaccine versus placebo. The source of these receptors is a person between 18 and 65 years old who received the Ad26.COV2.S COVID-19 vaccine or a placebo.

This clone has a handful of counts. The chain combines TRBV21-1 with TRBJ1-2. TRBV21-1 is a documented pseudogene. This CDR3 region has 14 residues. The CDR3 DNA reads as TGTGCCAGCAGCAATATCCGGCCTACCTATGGCTACACCTTC. As protein: CASSNIRPTYGYTF.

The rearrangement uses TRBV7-9 and TRBJ2-1; no reliable D call. V was trimmed by 6 bases and J by 5 bases, leaving 8 bases between them. This CDR3 comprises 12 residues. The germline V gene encodes CDR1 SEHNR and CDR2 FQNEAQ (reference sequence). CDR3 in DNA: TGTGCCAGCAGAAGTACCAACAATGAGCAGTTCTTC. The encoded protein is CASRSTNNEQFF.

The rearrangement uses TRBV30 and TRBJ2-3, with 10 bases fitting TRBD2. The CDR3 contains 11 residues. Trimming cost V 6 bases and J 9 bases; bases outside gene matches: 3. CDR1 is GTSNPN and CDR2 is SVGIG in the germline V gene (reference sequence). The CDR3 DNA sequence: TGTGCCTGCCGGACTAGCGGAACGCAGTATTTT. Its translation: CACRTSGTQYF.

The CDR3 protein is CASSRLSGLAGGKQETQYF. CDR3 DNA: TGTGCCAGCAGCCGATTGTCGGGACTAGCGGGGGGAAAACAAGAGACCCAGTACTTC. This sequence joins TRBV3-1 (or the pseudogene TRBV3-2) and TRBJ2-5; TRBD2 matches at 15 bases. The CDR3 is made up of 19 amino acids. Germline values: CDR1 LGHDT, CDR2 YNNKEL (reference sequence). The junction had 11 bases not matched to a gene; V was cut back by 4 bases and J by 2 bases.

The chain combines TRBV5-6 with TRBJ2-3; D is undetermined. The germline CDR1 and CDR2 sequences are SGHDT and YYEEEE. The CDR3 has 15 residues. V shed 0 bases and J shed 5 bases, with 13 bases lying between them. Written as DNA, the CDR3 is TGTGCCAGCAGCTTGGGATTTTCAGCCAGAGATACGCAGTATTTT. Its protein product is CASSLGFSARDTQYF.

This sequence joins TRBV11-2 and TRBJ1-2, with 10 bases aligning to TRBD1. The CDR3 sequence is 15 residues long. CDR1 is SGHAT, CDR2 FQNNGV, per germline. Trimming cost V 6 bases and J 2 bases; bases outside gene matches: 6. CDR3 in DNA: TGTGCCAGCAGACCACCGGGACAGGGGAACTATGGCTACACCTTC. Its protein is CASRPPGQGNYGYTF. Full variable domain (outside the CDR3, taken from reference TRBV11-2 and TRBJ1-2): EAGVAQSPRYKIIEKRQSVAFWCNPISGHATLYWYQQILGQGPKLLIQFQNNGVVDDSQLPKDRFSAERLKGVDSTLKIQPAKLEDSAVYLCASRPPGQGNYGYTFGSGTRLTVV.

CDR3 nucleotide sequence: TGTGCCAGTAGTATCTCTCGGCAGGGACAACAGTTCTTC. This encodes CASSISRQGQQFF. The chain has TRBV19 and TRBJ2-1; weak D call: TRBD1 (6 bases). V was shortened by 3 bases and J by 13 bases, with 16 bases between the two germline ends. The germline V gene encodes CDR1 LNHDA and CDR2 SQIVND (reference sequence). This CDR3 is 13 amino acids long.

This clone appeared a few times. The chain joins TRBV5-4 to TRBJ1-6; D unresolved. Looked up from germline, CDR1 is SGHNT and CDR2 is YYREEE (reference sequence). V was clipped by 5 bases and J by 0 bases, with 12 bases between them. This CDR3 contains 16 residues. Here the CDR3 DNA reads TGTGCCAGCAGAGGTGACCCAGGCTCCTATAATTCACCCCTCCACTTT. Amino acids: CASRGDPGSYNSPLHF.

The CDR3 nucleotides read TGTGCCTGGAGTGTATCGCGGGCCGAGCAGTACTTC. Its protein is CAWSVSRAEQYF. The gene calls are TRBV30 and TRBJ2-7; tentatively, D is TRBD2 (5 bases). The germline CDR1 and CDR2 sequences are GTSNPN and SVGIG (reference sequence). This CDR3 comprises 12 residues. Trimming took off 0 bases at V and 6 bases at J, with 9 bases between the two ends.

The V call is TRBV6-4, the J call TRBJ2-7; D uncertain. With 8 bases removed from V and 2 bases from J, the gap between germline ends came to 1 base. The CDR3 covers 9 residues. Germline loops: CDR1 MRHNA, CDR2 SNTAGT. As DNA, the CDR3 is TGTGCCAGCCCCTACGAGCAGTACTTC. Amino acids: CASPYEQYF.

V is TRBV29-1 and J is TRBJ2-7; D assignment may be TRBD1 or TRBD2 (5 bases each). The CDR3 is made up of 13 amino acids. Trimming stripped 2 bases from V and 2 bases from J, with 10 bases between. Germline loops: CDR1 SQVTM, CDR2 ANQGSEA. The CDR3 bases are TGCAGCGTTGAAACGGGACCGGCCTACGAGCAGTACTTC. This translates into CSVETGPAYEQYF.

This sequence joins TRBV4-3 and TRBJ2-1, with 10 bases fitting TRBD2. V gave up 1 base and J gave up 4 bases; unmatched junction bases: 7. CDR3 size: 17 residues. Germline values: CDR1 LGHNA, CDR2 YSLEER. The DNA for the CDR3 is TGCGCCAGCAGCCAAGGGCGAGCGGGGGGGCCATACAATGAGCAGTTCTTC. Translating it yields CASSQGRAGGPYNEQFF.

The chain has TRBV4-1 and TRBJ2-1; a weak D match, TRBD2 (6 bases). The CDR3 loop spans 13 amino acids. Trimming took 4 bases from V and 4 from J, leaving 8 bases between them. Germline V gives CDR1 MGHRA, CDR2 YSYEKL. The CDR3 coding sequence is TGCGCCAGCAGCCGGGACTTATACAATGAGCAGTTCTTC. Encoded protein: CASSRDLYNEQFF.

This chain joins TRBV5-6 and TRBJ1-1, with a possible D match to TRBD1 (5 bases). This CDR3 contains 14 residues. The V gene's germline CDR1 is SGHDT and CDR2 YYEEEE. Trimming shortened V by 7 bases and J by 9 bases, and 22 bases separated the two germline ends. The CDR3 sequence: CASGRDGLYNQAFF. The CDR3 DNA sequence: TGTGCCAGCGGCCGGGACGGGCTTTATAATCAAGCTTTCTTT.

The genes are TRBV7-2 and TRBJ2-5; the match to TRBD2 covers 10 bases. CDR3 length: 14 amino acids. Unmatched junction bases numbered 5, after V lost 5 bases and J lost 5 bases. CDR1 is SGHTA and CDR2 is FQGNSA in the germline V gene. CDR3: CASSRGLAAETQYF. The CDR3 nucleotides are TGTGCCAGCAGCCGCGGACTAGCGGCGGAGACCCAGTACTTC.

The chain carries TRBV5-8 and TRBJ1-5; no clear D gene. The CDR3 contains 14 residues. The germline CDR1 and CDR2 sequences are SGHTS and YDEGEE. Trimming left V 4 bases short and J 2 bases short, with 10 bases between. Written as DNA, the CDR3 is TGTGCCAGCAGCCAGGAGTCTGGCAATCAGCCCCAGCATTTT. It specifies CASSQESGNQPQHF.

The J gene is TRBJ2-1, the V gene TRBV6-2 or TRBV6-3; no reliable D call. Trimming stripped 0 bases from V and 8 bases from J, with 11 bases between. The CDR3 extends over 14 amino acids. CDR1 is MNHEY and CDR2 is SVGEGT in the germline V gene. In nucleotides, the CDR3 is TGTGCCAGCAGTTACTCGGTAGCCGCTGATGAGCAGTTCTTC. Encoded protein: CASSYSVAADEQFF.

This chain connects TRBV7-9 to TRBJ1-1, with D hard to call. V was clipped by 5 bases and J by 4 bases, with 11 bases between them. Germline V gene sequence: CDR1 SEHNR, CDR2 FQNEAQ (reference sequence). This CDR3 region has 13 residues. CDR3 in amino acids: CASSPIPGTEAFF. CDR3 nucleotides: TGTGCCAGCAGCCCGATTCCCGGCACTGAAGCTTTCTTT. The entire variable domain, with the rest obtained from reference TRBV7-9 and TRBJ1-1, is as follows: DTGVSQNPRHKITKRGQNVTFRCDPISEHNRLYWYRQTLGQGPEFLTYFQNEAQLEKSRLLSDRFSAERPKGSFSTLEIQRTEQGDSAMYLCASSPIPGTEAFFGQGTRLTVV.

The V gene is TRBV6-1, the J gene TRBJ2-7; TRBD1 matches 7 bases. Trimming took 0 bases from V and 3 from J; bases not matched to a gene: 8. This CDR3 comprises 16 residues. The germline CDR1 and CDR2 sequences are MNHNS and SASEGT. CDR3 nucleotides: TGTGCCAGCAGTGAAGCCGTTAACAGGGGTCACTACGAGCAGTACTTC. Its protein product is CASSEAVNRGHYEQYF.

The chain links TRBV11-2 to TRBJ2-7, with D possibly being TRBD1 (6 bases). The germline V gene has CDR1 SGHAT and CDR2 FQNNGV. The CDR3 spans 14 residues. V was shortened by 5 bases and J by 1 base, with 12 bases between the two germline ends. As DNA, the CDR3 is TGTGCCAGCAGCATTAACAGGGTTTCCTACGAGCAGTACTTC. Its translation: CASSINRVSYEQYF.

V and J are TRBV5-6 and TRBJ2-1, with D possibly TRBD2 on 5 matching bases. V lost 5 bases and J 2 bases, leaving 11 bases between the germline ends. The CDR3 loop spans 14 amino acids. Germline V gene lookup returns CDR1 SGHDT and CDR2 YYEEEE. CDR3 region: CASRPPGTYNEQFF. In DNA, the CDR3 is TGTGCCAGCAGGCCCCCGGGGACCTACAATGAGCAGTTCTTC.

This chain uses TRBV7-9 with TRBJ1-3; no clear D. With 3 bases removed from V and 6 bases from J, the gap between germline ends came to 9 bases. CDR1 SEHNR and CDR2 FQNEAQ come from the germline V gene (reference sequence). The length of the CDR3 is 13 residues. The CDR3 coding sequence is TGTGCCAGCAGCTTTGATTTCGCAAACACCATATATTTT. Its translation is CASSFDFANTIYF.

This clone was detected only once. CDR3 region: CASRTTGVETQYF. CDR3 coding DNA: TGTGCCAGCAGGACCACAGGGGTAGAGACCCAGTACTTC. The chain carries TRBV6-5 and TRBJ2-5; TRBD1 agrees at 7 bases. The V segment lost 6 bases and the J segment 4 bases; nucleotides outside the gene matches: 5. The CDR3 runs to 13 residues. Germline V gene sequence: CDR1 MNHEY, CDR2 SVGAGI.

The chain carries TRBV19 and TRBJ2-1, with TRBD2 identical over 12 bases. The ends lost 3 bases at V and 4 bases at J; junction bases unmatched: 10. The CDR3 runs to 18 residues. Germline assignment: CDR1 LNHDA and CDR2 SQIVND (reference sequence). The CDR3 is CASSIRLAGGPVYNEQFF. The DNA for the CDR3 is TGTGCCAGTAGTATTCGGCTAGCGGGGGGGCCGGTGTACAATGAGCAGTTCTTC.

The CDR3 region is CASTDPARPSNQYF. The CDR3 DNA follows: TGTGCCAGCACTGACCCGGCCAGACCCAGTAACCAGTACTTC. V gene TRBV28 combines with J gene TRBJ2-7, with no clear D. Germline V gene data show CDR1 as MDHEN and CDR2 as SYDVKM. The CDR3 is 14 amino acids. Trimming pared 7 bases from V and 10 bases from J, leaving 23 bases between.

V usage is TRBV29-1 and J usage is TRBJ1-1; possibly TRBD1 for D (6 bases). Trimming left V 1 base short and J 2 bases short, with 20 bases between. Germline CDR1 reads SQVTM; CDR2 reads ANQGSEA. This CDR3 region has 17 residues. CDR3 sequence: CSVEVRGRTATNTEAFF. In nucleotides, the CDR3 is TGCAGCGTTGAAGTGCGCGGCAGGACAGCTACAAACACTGAAGCTTTCTTT.

As regards this clone: Other DNA sequences in this specimen translate into the identical CDR3. The chain links TRBV18 to TRBJ2-5; D uncertain. Trimming pared 4 bases from V and 1 base from J, leaving 4 bases between. The CDR3 consists of 12 residues. The germline V gene has CDR1 KGHSH and CDR2 LQKENI. This CDR3 reads CASSQGQETQYF. CDR3 in DNA: TGTGCCAGCTCACAAGGCCAAGAGACCCAGTACTTC. Filled out from reference TRBV18 and TRBJ2-5, the complete variable domain reads NAGVMQNPRHLVRRRGQEARLRCSPMKGHSHVYWYRQLPEEGLKFMVYLQKENIIDESGMPKERFSAEFPKEGPSILRIQQVVRGDSAAYFCASSQGQETQYFGPGTRLLVL.

The V and J genes are TRBV28 and TRBJ1-1; D unresolved. The germline V gene encodes CDR1 MDHEN and CDR2 SYDVKM. V shed 2 bases and J shed 5 bases, with 12 bases lying between them. This CDR3 spans 14 amino acids. Here the CDR3 DNA reads TGTGCCAGCAGTTTAGCCAGTATTCAGACTGAAGCTTTCTTT. Residues: CASSLASIQTEAFF.

The chain uses TRBV27 and TRBJ1-2; D is unclear. CDR3 size: 14 residues. Per the germline V gene, CDR1 is MNHEY and CDR2 is SMNVEV (reference sequence). V gave up 1 base and J gave up 2 bases, with 8 bases separating them. CDR3 nucleotides: TGTGCCAGCAGTTTATTCGGGCCCAACTATGGCTACACCTTC. Translated: CASSLFGPNYGYTF.

V usage is TRBV7-2 and J usage is TRBJ2-3; perhaps TRBD2 as D (6 bases). The germline V gene encodes CDR1 SGHTA and CDR2 FQGNSA. The CDR3 is 15 amino acids. The V end was cut by 5 bases, the J end by 9 bases, with 21 bases between. The CDR3 DNA is TGTGCCAGCAGCCATGGAAGAGGTGGGGAGGCCACGCAGTATTTT. Protein sequence: CASSHGRGGEATQYF.